The sequence of this TCR beta chain was determined in a study of control samples from healthy donors and cancer patients. TCRdb's table, derived via immunoSEQ multiplex PCR, lists solely in-frame clones and lacks some. The data show about 120,000 clones, with around 88% seen just once and less than 4% held by the top ten. Germline CDR1 reads SNHLY; CDR2 reads FYNNEI. The CDR3 extends over 15 amino acids. Trimming cost V 3 bases and J 0 bases, with 11 bases left between them. V and J are TRBV2 and TRBJ1-2, with D possibly matching TRBD1 (5 bases). The sequence came from a man aged 35-49 years in good health. The sequencing sample was made of blood. CDR3: CASSDRVSSNYGYTF. In DNA, the CDR3 is TGTGCCAGCAGTGACAGGGTCTCGTCTAACTATGGCTACACCTTC.